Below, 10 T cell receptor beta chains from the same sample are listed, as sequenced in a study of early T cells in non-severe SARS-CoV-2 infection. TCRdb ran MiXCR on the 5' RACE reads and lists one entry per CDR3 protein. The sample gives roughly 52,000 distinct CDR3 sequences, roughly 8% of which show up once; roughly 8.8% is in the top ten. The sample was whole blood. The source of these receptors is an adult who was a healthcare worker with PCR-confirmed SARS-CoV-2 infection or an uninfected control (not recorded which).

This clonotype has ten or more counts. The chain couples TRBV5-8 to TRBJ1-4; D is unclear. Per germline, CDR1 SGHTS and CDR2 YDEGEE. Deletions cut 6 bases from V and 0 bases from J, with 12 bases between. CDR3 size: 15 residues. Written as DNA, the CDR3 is TGTGCCAGCACCCTCCGGGGAGCAACTAATGAAAAACTGTTTTTT. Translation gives CASTLRGATNEKLFF.

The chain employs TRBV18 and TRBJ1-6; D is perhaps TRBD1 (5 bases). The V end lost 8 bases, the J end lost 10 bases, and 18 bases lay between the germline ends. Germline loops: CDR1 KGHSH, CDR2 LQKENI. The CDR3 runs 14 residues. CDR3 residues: CASRQQVSNSPLHF. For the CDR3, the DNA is TGTGCCAGCAGACAACAGGTCTCGAACTCACCCCTCCACTTT.

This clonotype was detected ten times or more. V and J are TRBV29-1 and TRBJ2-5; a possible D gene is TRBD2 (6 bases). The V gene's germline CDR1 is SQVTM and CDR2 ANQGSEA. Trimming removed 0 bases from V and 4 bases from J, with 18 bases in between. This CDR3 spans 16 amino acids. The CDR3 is CSVEDSGGVFVETQYF. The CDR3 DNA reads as TGCAGCGTTGAAGATTCCGGCGGGGTTTTCGTAGAGACCCAGTACTTC.

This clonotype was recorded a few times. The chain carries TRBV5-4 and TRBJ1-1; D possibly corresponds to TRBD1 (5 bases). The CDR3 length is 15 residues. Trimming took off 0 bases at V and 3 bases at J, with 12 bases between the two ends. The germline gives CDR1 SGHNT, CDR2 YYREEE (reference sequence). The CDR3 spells CASSLALQGDTEAFF. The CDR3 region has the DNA TGTGCCAGCAGCTTGGCCCTTCAGGGAGACACTGAAGCTTTCTTT. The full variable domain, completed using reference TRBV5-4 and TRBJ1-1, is ETGVTQSPTHLIKTRGQQVTLRCSSQSGHNTVSWYQQALGQGPQFIFQYYREEENGRGNFPPRFSGLQFPNYSSELNVNALELDDSALYLCASSLALQGDTEAFFGQGTRLTVV.

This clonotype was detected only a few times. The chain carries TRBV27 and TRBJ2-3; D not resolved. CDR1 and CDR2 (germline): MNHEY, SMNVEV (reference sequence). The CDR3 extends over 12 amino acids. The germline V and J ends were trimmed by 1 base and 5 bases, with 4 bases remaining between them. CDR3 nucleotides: TGTGCCAGCAGTTTATATGGAGATACGCAGTATTTT. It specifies CASSLYGDTQYF.

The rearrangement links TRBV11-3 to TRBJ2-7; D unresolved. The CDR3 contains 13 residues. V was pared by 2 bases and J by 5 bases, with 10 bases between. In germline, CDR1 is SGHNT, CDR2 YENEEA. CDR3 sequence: CASSLRTGHEQYF. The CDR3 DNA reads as TGTGCCAGCAGCTTAAGGACGGGCCACGAGCAGTACTTC.

CDR3 in DNA: TGTGCCAGCAGTTTACGGCAGGGGTTCTCTGGGGCCAACGTCCTGACTTTC. Translated: CASSLRQGFSGANVLTF. J is TRBJ2-6 and V is TRBV27; D is possibly TRBD1 (6 bases). Germline-derived CDR1 and CDR2 are MNHEY and SMNVEV (reference sequence). V was pared by 2 bases and J by 0 bases, with 11 bases between. The CDR3 contains 17 residues.

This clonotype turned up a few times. CDR3 in amino acids: CASSPNSEAFF. DNA of the CDR3: TGTGCCAGCTCACCGAACTCGGAAGCTTTCTTT. This chain connects TRBV18 to TRBJ1-1; unclear D gene. This CDR3 spans 11 amino acids. Germline CDR1 and CDR2: KGHSH and LQKENI. With 3 bases removed from V and 8 bases from J, the gap between germline ends came to 7 bases.

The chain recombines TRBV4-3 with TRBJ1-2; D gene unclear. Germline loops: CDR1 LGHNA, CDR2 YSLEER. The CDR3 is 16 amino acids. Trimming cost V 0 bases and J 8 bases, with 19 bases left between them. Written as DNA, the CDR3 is TGCGCCAGCAGCCAAGATCTGGCTACAGATGTAGGGGGCTACACCTTC. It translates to CASSQDLATDVGGYTF.

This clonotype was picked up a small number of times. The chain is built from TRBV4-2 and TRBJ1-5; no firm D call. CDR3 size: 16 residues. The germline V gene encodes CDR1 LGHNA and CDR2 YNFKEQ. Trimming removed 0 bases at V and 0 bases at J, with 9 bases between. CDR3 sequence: CASSQEKEGSNQPQHF. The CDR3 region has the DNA TGTGCCAGCAGCCAAGAGAAAGAGGGTAGCAATCAGCCCCAGCATTTT.